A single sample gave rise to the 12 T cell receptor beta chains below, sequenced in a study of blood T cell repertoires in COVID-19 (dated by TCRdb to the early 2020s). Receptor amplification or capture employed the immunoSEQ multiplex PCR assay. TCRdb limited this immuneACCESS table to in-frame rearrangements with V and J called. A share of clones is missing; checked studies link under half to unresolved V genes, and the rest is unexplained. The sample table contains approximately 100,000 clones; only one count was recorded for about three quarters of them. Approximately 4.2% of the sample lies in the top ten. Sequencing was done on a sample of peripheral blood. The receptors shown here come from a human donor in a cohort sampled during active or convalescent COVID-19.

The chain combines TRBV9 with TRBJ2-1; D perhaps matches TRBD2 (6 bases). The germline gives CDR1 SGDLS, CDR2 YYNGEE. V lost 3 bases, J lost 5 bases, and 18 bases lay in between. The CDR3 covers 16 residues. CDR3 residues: CASSAGGPGLDNEQFF. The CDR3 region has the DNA TGTGCCAGCAGCGCTGGGGGACCGGGACTTGACAATGAGCAGTTCTTC.

Here the CDR3 reads CAIRGHRLDGYTF. The CDR3 bases are TGTGCCATCAGGGGACACCGGCTGGATGGCTACACCTTC. The V and J genes are TRBV10-3 and TRBJ1-2, with TRBD1 as a possible D gene (6 bases). Per the germline V gene, CDR1 is ENHRY and CDR2 is SYGVKD. The ends were cut back, 6 bases at V and 6 bases at J, with 14 bases in the middle. CDR3 length: 13 residues.

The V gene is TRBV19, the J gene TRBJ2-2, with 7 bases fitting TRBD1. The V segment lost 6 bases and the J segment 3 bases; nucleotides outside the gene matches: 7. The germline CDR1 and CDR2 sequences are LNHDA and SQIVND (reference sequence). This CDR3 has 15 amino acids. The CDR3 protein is CASRKGQLHTGELFF. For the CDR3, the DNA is TGTGCCAGTAGAAAGGGACAGTTGCACACCGGGGAGCTGTTTTTT.

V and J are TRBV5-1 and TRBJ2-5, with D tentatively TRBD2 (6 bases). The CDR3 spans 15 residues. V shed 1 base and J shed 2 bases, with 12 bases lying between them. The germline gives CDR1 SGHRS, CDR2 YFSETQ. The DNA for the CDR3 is TGCGCCAGCAGCTTGAGGGCTAGCGAACAAGAGACCCAGTACTTC. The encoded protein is CASSLRASEQETQYF.

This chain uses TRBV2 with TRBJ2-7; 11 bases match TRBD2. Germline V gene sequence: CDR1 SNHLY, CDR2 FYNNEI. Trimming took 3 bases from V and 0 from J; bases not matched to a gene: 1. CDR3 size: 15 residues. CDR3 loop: CASSEGTSGSYEQYF. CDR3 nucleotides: TGTGCCAGCAGTGAGGGGACTAGCGGCTCCTACGAGCAGTACTTC.

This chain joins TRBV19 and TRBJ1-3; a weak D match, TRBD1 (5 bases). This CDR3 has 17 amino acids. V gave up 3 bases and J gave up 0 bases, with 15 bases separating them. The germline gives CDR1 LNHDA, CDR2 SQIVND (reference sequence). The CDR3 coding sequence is TGTGCCAGTAGTATTGACCGGGACTCTAACTCTGGAAACACCATATATTTT. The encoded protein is CASSIDRDSNSGNTIYF.

In DNA form, the CDR3 reads TGTGCCAGCAGCGTAGGGGTTGGGACAGTCAACAATGAGCAGTTCTTC. It is translated as CASSVGVGTVNNEQFF. The rearrangement links TRBV9 to TRBJ2-1, with 7 bases that match TRBD1. J lost 5 bases, V lost 0 bases, and 8 bases had no gene match. The CDR3 runs 16 residues. The germline V gene encodes CDR1 SGDLS and CDR2 YYNGEE.

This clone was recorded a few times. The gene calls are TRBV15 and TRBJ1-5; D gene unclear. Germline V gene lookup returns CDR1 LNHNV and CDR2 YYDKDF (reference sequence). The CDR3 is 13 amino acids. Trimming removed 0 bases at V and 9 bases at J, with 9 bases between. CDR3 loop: CATSRDPSGPQHF. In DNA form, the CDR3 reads TGTGCCACCAGCAGAGATCCGTCGGGGCCCCAGCATTTT.

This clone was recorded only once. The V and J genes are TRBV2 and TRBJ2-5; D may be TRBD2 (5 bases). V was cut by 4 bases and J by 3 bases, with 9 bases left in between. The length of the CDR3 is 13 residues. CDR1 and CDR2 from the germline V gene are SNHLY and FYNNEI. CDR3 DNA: TGTGCCAGCAGTGTGGACTCCGAAGAGACCCAGTACTTC. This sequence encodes CASSVDSEETQYF.

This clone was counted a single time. The CDR3 loop reads CASHSRRMNTEAFF. DNA for the CDR3: TGTGCCAGCCATAGTCGGAGAATGAACACTGAAGCTTTCTTT. The rearrangement links TRBV19 to TRBJ1-1; D is unresolved. The germline gives CDR1 LNHDA, CDR2 SQIVND (reference sequence). The CDR3 length is 14 residues. Deletions cut 9 bases from V and 0 bases from J, with 14 bases between.

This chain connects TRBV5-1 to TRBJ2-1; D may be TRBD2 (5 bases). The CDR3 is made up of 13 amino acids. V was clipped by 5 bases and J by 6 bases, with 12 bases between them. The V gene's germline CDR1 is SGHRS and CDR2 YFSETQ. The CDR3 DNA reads TGCGCCAGCAGTCGGGATTTGGTCAATGAGCAGTTCTTC. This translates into CASSRDLVNEQFF.

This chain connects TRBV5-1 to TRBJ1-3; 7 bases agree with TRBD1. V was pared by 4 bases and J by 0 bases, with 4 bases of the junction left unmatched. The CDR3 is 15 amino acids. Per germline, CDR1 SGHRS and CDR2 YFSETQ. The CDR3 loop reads CASSTGQTSGNTIYF. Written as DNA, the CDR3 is TGCGCCAGCAGCACGGGACAGACCTCTGGAAACACCATATATTTT. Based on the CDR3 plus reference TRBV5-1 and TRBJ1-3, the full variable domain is KAGVTQTPRYLIKTRGQQVTLSCSPISGHRSVSWYQQTPGQGLQFLFEYFSETQRNKGNFPGRFSGRQFSNSRSEMNVSTLELGDSALYLCASSTGQTSGNTIYFGEGSWLTVV.